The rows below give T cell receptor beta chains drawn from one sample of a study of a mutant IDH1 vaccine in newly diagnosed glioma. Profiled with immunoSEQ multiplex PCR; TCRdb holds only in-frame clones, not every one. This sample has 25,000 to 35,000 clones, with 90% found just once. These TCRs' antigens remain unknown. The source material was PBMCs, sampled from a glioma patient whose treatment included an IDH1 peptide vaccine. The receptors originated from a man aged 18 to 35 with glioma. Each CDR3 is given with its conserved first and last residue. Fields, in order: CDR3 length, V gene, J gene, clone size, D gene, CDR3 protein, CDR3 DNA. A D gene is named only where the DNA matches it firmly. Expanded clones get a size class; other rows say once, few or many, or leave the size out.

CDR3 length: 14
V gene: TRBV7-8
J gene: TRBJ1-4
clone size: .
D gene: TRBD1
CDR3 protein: CASSRDSRNEKLFF
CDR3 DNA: TGTGCCAGCAGCAGGGACAGCCGTAATGAAAAACTGTTTTTT

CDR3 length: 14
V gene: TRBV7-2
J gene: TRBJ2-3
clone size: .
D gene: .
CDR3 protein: CASSFRKSTDTQYF
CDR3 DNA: TGTGCCAGCAGCTTCCGGAAAAGCACAGATACGCAGTATTTT

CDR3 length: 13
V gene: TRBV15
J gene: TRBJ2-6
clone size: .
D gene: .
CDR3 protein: CATRASGANVLTF
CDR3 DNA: TGTGCCACCAGGGCTAGTGGGGCCAACGTCCTGACTTTC

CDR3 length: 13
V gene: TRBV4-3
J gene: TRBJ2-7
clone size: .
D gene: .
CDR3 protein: CASSQDGGNEQYF
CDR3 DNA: TGCGCCAGCAGCCAAGATGGGGGGAACGAGCAGTACTTC

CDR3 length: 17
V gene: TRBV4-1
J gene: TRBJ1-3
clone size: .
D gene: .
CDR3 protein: CASSRGGLVVSGNTIYF
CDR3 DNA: TGCGCCAGCAGTCGGGGGGGGTTAGTCGTCTCTGGAAACACCATATATTTT

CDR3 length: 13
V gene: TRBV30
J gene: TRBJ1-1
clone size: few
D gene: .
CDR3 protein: CAWNRGRGLGAFF
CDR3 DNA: TGTGCCTGGAACCGAGGACGGGGTTTGGGGGCTTTCTTT

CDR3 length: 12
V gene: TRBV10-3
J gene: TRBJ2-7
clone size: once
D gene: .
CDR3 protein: CAISGNSYEQYF
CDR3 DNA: TGTGCCATCAGTGGGAATTCCTACGAGCAGTACTTC

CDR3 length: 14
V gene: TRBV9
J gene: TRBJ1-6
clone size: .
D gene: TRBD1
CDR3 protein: CASSAGQKDSPLHF
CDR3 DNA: TGTGCCAGCAGCGCGGGACAGAAAGATTCACCCCTCCACTTT

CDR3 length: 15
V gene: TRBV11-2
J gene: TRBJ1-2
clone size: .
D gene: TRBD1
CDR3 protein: CASSLESGQNYGYTF
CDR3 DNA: TGTGCCAGCAGCTTAGAGTCGGGACAGAACTATGGCTACACCTTC

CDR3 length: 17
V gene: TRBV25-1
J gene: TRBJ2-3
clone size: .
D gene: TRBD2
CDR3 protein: CASSEYTASGSTDTQYF
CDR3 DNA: TGTGCCAGCAGTGAATATACGGCTAGCGGATCCACAGATACGCAGTATTTT

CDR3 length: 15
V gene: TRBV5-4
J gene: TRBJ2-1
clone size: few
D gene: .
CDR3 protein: CASSSPTGLPDEQFF
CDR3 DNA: TGTGCCAGCAGCTCCCCCACCGGGCTTCCAGATGAGCAGTTCTTC

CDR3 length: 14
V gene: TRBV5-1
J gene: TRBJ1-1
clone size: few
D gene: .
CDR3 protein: CASRITGMNTEAFF
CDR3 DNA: TGCGCCAGCCGGATAACAGGGATGAACACTGAAGCTTTCTTT

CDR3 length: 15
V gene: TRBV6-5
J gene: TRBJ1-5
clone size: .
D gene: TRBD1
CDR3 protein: CASRAGTGLYQPQHF
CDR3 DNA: TGTGCCAGCAGGGCCGGGACAGGGCTGTATCAGCCCCAGCATTTT

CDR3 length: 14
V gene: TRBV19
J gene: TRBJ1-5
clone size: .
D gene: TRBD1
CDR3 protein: CASRGTGVDQPQHF
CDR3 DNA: TGTGCCAGTAGGGGGACAGGGGTTGATCAGCCCCAGCATTTT

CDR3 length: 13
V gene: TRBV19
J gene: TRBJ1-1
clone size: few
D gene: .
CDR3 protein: CASSEVMNTEAFF
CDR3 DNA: TGTGCCAGTAGTGAGGTAATGAACACTGAAGCTTTCTTT

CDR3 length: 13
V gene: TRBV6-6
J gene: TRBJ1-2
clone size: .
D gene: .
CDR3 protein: CASTGNLNYGYTF
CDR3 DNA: TGTGCCAGCACTGGCAACCTTAACTATGGCTACACCTTC

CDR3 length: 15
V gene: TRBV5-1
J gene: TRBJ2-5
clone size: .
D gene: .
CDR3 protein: CASSLVGGLGETQYF
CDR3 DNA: TGCGCCAGCAGCTTGGTAGGGGGGCTTGGGGAGACCCAGTACTTC

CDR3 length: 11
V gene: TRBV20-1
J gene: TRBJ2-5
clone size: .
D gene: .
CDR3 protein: CSARDDWTQYF
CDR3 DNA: TGCAGTGCTAGAGATGATTGGACCCAGTACTTC

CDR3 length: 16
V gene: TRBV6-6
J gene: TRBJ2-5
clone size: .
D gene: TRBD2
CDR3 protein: CASSYTSGRAQETQYF
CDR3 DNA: TGTGCCAGCAGTTATACTAGCGGGAGGGCCCAAGAGACCCAGTACTTC

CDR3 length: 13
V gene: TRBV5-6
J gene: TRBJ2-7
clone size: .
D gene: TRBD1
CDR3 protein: CASTDRVAYEQYF
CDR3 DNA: TGTGCCAGTACCGACAGGGTCGCCTACGAGCAGTACTTC

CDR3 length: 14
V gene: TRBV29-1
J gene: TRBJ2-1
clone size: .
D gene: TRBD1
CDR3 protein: CSVALDRGQGEQFF
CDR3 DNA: TGCAGCGTTGCCTTAGACAGGGGGCAGGGTGAGCAGTTCTTC

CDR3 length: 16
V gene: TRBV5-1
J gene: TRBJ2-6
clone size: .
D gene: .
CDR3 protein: CASSLVQSSGANVLTF
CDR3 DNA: TGCGCCAGCAGCTTGGTTCAGAGCTCTGGGGCCAACGTCCTGACTTTC

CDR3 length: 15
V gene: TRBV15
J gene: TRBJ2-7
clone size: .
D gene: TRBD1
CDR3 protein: CATRLRDRGVYEQYF
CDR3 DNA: TGTGCCACCCGACTCCGGGACAGGGGGGTCTACGAGCAGTACTTC

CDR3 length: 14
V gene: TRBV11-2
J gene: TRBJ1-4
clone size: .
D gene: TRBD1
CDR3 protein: CASSKTGGGEKLFF
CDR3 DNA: TGTGCCAGCAGCAAGACAGGGGGGGGAGAAAAACTGTTTTTT

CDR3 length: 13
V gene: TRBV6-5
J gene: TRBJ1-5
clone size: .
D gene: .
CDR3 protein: CASSPRGLQPQHF
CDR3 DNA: TGTGCCAGCAGTCCCAGGGGACTACAGCCCCAGCATTTT

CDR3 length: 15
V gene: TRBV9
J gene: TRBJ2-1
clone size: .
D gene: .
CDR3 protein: CASSPSPIALNEQFF
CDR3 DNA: TGTGCCAGCAGCCCTTCCCCTATTGCCCTCAATGAGCAGTTCTTC

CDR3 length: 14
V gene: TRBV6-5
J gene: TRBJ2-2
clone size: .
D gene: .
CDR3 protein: CASSYGAYTGELFF
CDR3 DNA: TGTGCCAGCAGTTACGGGGCCTACACCGGGGAGCTGTTTTTT

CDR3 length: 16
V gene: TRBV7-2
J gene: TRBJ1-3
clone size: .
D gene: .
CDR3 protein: CASSLVGQSSGNTIYF
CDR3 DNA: TGTGCCAGCAGCTTAGTCGGACAGAGCTCTGGAAACACCATATATTTT

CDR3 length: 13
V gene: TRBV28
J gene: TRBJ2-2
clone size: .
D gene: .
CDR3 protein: CASLRRDTGELFF
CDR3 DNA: TGTGCCAGCCTTCGCAGGGACACCGGGGAGCTGTTTTTT

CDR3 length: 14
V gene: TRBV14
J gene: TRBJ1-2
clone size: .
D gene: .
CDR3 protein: CASSRDLQGGGYTF
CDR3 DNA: TGTGCCAGCAGCCGAGACCTCCAGGGTGGTGGCTACACCTTC

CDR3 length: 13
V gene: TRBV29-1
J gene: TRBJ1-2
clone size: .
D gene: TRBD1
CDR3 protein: CSAGTGNLYGYTF
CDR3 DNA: TGCAGCGCTGGGACAGGGAACCTCTATGGCTACACCTTC

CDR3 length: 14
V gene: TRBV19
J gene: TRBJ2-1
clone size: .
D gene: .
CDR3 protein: CASSGWGSYNEQFF
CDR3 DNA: TGTGCCAGTAGTGGGTGGGGTTCCTACAATGAGCAGTTCTTC

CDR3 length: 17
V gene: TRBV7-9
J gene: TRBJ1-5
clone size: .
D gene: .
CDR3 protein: CASSPGRWGDSNQPQHF
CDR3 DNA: TGTGCCAGCAGTCCTGGCCGTTGGGGGGATAGCAATCAGCCCCAGCATTTT

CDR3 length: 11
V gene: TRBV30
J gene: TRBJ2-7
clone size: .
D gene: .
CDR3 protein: CAWGPEDEQYF
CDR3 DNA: TGTGCCTGGGGCCCTGAGGACGAGCAGTACTTC

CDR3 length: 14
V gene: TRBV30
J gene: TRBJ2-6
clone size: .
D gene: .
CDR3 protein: CAWSRDSGANVLTF
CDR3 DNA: TGTGCCTGGAGCAGGGACTCTGGGGCCAACGTCCTGACTTTC

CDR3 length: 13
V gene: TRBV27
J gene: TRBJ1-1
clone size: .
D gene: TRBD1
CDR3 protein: CASSPPGGTEAFF
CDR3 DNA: TGTGCCAGCAGTCCTCCAGGGGGAACTGAAGCTTTCTTT

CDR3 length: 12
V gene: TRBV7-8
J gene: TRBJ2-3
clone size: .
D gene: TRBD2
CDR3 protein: CASSFGGDTQYF
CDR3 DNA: TGTGCCAGCAGCTTCGGGGGGGATACGCAGTATTTT

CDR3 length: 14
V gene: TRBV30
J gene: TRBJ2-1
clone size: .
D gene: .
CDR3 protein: CAWVSGQGRGEQFF
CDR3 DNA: TGTGCCTGGGTCTCAGGGCAAGGAAGGGGGGAGCAGTTCTTC

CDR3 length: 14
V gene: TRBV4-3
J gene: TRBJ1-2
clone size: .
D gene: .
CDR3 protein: CASSQGTVNDGYTF
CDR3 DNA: TGCGCCAGCAGCCAAGGGACAGTCAATGATGGCTACACCTTC

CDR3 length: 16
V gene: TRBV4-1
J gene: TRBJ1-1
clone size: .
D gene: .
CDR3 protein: CASSHPRQDLSSEAFF
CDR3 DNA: TGCGCCAGCAGCCACCCGCGACAGGACCTCTCCAGTGAAGCTTTCTTT

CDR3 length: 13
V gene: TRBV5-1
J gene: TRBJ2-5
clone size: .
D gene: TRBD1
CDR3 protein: CASASDRGETQYF
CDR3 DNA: TGCGCCAGCGCGTCGGACAGGGGAGAGACCCAGTACTTC

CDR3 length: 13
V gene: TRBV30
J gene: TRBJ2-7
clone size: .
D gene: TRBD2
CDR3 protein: CAWTSGSLLEQYF
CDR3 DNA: TGTGCCTGGACTAGCGGGAGTCTCCTCGAGCAGTACTTC

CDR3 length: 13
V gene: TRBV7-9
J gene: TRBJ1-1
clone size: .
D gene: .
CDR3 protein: CASSLPLNTEAFF
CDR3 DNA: TGTGCCAGCAGCTTACCCCTGAACACTGAAGCTTTCTTT

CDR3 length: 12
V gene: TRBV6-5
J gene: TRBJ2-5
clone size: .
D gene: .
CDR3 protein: CASSSRVQTQYF
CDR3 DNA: TGTGCCAGCAGCTCAAGAGTGCAGACCCAGTACTTC

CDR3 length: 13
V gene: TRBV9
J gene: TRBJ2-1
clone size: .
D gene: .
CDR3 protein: CASSTGPHNEQFF
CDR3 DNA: TGTGCCAGCAGCACGGGACCTCACAATGAGCAGTTCTTC

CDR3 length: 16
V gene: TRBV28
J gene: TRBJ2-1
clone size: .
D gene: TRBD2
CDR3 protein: CASSSQLAGGFNEQFF
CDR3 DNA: TGTGCCAGCAGTTCCCAACTAGCGGGAGGTTTCAATGAGCAGTTCTTC

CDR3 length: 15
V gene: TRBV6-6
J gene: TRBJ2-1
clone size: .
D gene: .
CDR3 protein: CASSYERGAGDEQFF
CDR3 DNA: TGTGCCAGCAGTTACGAGAGGGGAGCGGGCGATGAGCAGTTCTTC